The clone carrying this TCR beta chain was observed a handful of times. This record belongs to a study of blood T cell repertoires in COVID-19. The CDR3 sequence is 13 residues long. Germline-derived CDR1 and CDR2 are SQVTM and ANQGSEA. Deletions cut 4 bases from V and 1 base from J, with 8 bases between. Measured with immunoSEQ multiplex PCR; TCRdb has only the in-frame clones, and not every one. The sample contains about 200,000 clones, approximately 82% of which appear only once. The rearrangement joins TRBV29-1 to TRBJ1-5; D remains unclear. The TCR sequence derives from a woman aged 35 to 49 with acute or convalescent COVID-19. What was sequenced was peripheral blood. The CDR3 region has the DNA TGCAGCGTTGTAGCGGGAAGCAATCAGCCCCAGCATTTT. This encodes CSVVAGSNQPQHF. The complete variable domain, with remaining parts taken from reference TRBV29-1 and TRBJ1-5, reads SAVISQKPSRDICQRGTSLTIQCQVDSQVTMMFWYRQQPGQSLTLIATANQGSEATYESGFVIDKFPISRPNLTFSTLTVSNMSPEDSSIYLCSVVAGSNQPQHFGDGTRLSIL.